This is a list of T cell receptor beta chains from one sample in a study of T cell changes during pregnancy in multiple sclerosis. Only in-frame clones appear in the TCRdb table, and some are missing; sequencing was by immunoSEQ multiplex PCR. This sample has approximately 50,000 clones; 80% to 95% occur once, and the top ten carry about 6.4%. The starting material was peripheral blood, obtained in the third trimester of pregnancy. These receptors originate from a female donor in good health, enrolled as a control in a pregnancy study. Both conserved end residues are part of each CDR3. A row's size may be missing; if present it is once, few, many or a size class.

j_call	cdr3_length	clone_size	v_call	cdr3_aa
TRBJ2-5	16	-	TRBV7-6	CASSTWTSGDQETQYF
TRBJ1-5	14	-	TRBV12-5	CASGLSISNQPQHF
TRBJ1-3	13	-	TRBV2	CASNNQGANTIYF
TRBJ2-5	14	-	TRBV5-4	CASSPGTLGETQYF
TRBJ2-1	13	-	TRBV11-1	CASSSASETEQFF
TRBJ1-1	12	few	TRBV29-1	CSVLQGVSEAFF
TRBJ2-1	15	-	TRBV5-1	CASSLAGGAYNEQFF
TRBJ1-5	15	-	TRBV19	CASSPPGQGNQPQHF
TRBJ1-1	15	-	TRBV7-8	CASSSRGPRRTEAFF
TRBJ1-1	13	-	TRBV25-1	CASSVLGATEAFF
TRBJ2-3	17	-	TRBV30	CAWSLRASGTSTDTQYF
TRBJ2-4	15	-	TRBV27	CASRGSGQLPNIQYF
TRBJ1-5	15	-	TRBV27	CASSPEAGYNQPQHF
TRBJ1-1	14	-	TRBV7-9	CASSLEAGGTEAFF
TRBJ1-2	12	-	TRBV5-4	CASSWRTGGYTF
TRBJ2-4	15	-	TRBV9	CASSASGGVKNIQYF
TRBJ1-1	13	-	TRBV30	CAWRRTGRTEAFF
TRBJ1-2	14	-	TRBV28	CASRVAGTNYGYTF
TRBJ2-3	15	-	TRBV7-9	CASSLAGASTDTQYF
TRBJ1-4	13	-	TRBV7-8	CASSLGQNEKLFF
TRBJ1-1	15	-	TRBV30	CAWSVLPSRGTEAFF
TRBJ1-2	16	few	TRBV6-6	CASSYDSRGWDYGYTF
TRBJ2-3	13	-	TRBV5-6	CASSLRATDTQYF
TRBJ1-1	14	-	TRBV11-3	CASSLPPGNTEAFF
TRBJ2-2	14	-	TRBV7-2	CASSLEPFTGELFF
TRBJ2-3	15	once	TRBV19	CASSPSIRGTDTQYF
TRBJ2-1	13	-	TRBV19	CASSIEARGEQFF
TRBJ1-2	15	-	TRBV6-5	CASSYFSDRDDGYTF
TRBJ2-3	15	once	TRBV5-4	CASSPSAGFTDTQYF
TRBJ2-3	14	-	TRBV30	CAWTPRPGTDTQYF
TRBJ2-3	15	-	TRBV7-2	CASSLEAGATDTQYF
TRBJ1-3	14	-	TRBV30	CAWKYRGYGNTIYF
TRBJ1-3	16	-	TRBV6-5	CASSYSSRIKGNTIYF
TRBJ2-2	13	-	TRBV29-1	CSVVGLYTGELFF
TRBJ2-1	14	-	TRBV30	CAWSWDISYNEQFF
TRBJ1-1	12	-	TRBV6-1	CASSRGPTEAFF
TRBJ2-2	14	-	TRBV6-1	CASRLAEITGELFF
TRBJ1-1	15	-	TRBV5-4	CASSSQGQGAVEAFF
TRBJ1-3	16	-	TRBV4-2	CASSTTGGSAGNTIYF
TRBJ1-3	14	-	TRBV19	CASSGQTSGNTIYF
TRBJ2-6	17	-	TRBV10-1	CASRETGYGSGANVLTF
TRBJ1-4	14	-	TRBV14	CASSRRQTWEKLFF
TRBJ2-1	14	-	TRBV19	CASKGLAGVGEQFF
TRBJ2-1	16	-	TRBV5-4	CASSLGPSSSYNEQFF
TRBJ1-3	19	-	TRBV13	CASSLGQGVVFWAGNTIYF
TRBJ2-6	15	-	TRBV19	CASSTFGPGANVLTF
TRBJ1-2	14	few	TRBV18	CASSPLPGDGGYTF
TRBJ1-1	13	-	TRBV6-5	CASSGHLNTEAFF
TRBJ2-3	17	-	TRBV10-3	CAISETGTSGRRDTQYF
TRBJ2-1	16	-	TRBV27	CASSPRRDRDSLAQFF
TRBJ1-2	16	-	TRBV5-6	CASSLGFDRGDYGYTF
TRBJ2-3	20	-	TRBV9	CASSPRVGGSGGLLTDTQYF